The rows below give T cell receptor beta chains drawn from one sample of a study of control samples from healthy donors and cancer patients. TCRdb keeps only in-frame clones here, not all; method: immunoSEQ multiplex PCR. Here the sample spans some 120,000 clones, roughly nine tenths being singletons. Material for sequencing was PBMCs. These receptors were taken from a woman aged 45-65 years with colorectal cancer. Both conserved end residues are part of each CDR3. D genes are given only for firm matches. Clone size is not always given. Where it is, it says once, few, many or a class for expanded clones.

j_call: TRBJ2-2; d_call: -; cdr3_length: 16; clone_size: -; v_call: TRBV6-4; cdr3_nt: TGTGCCAGCAGTGACGGACCGAGCGATCTCTCAGGGGAGCTGTTTTTT; cdr3_aa: CASSDGPSDLSGELFF
j_call: TRBJ2-2; d_call: TRBD2; cdr3_length: 17; clone_size: once; v_call: TRBV15; cdr3_nt: TGTGCCACCAGCAGAGGGACTAGCGGATTGATAACCGGGGAGCTGTTTTTT; cdr3_aa: CATSRGTSGLITGELFF
j_call: TRBJ1-2; d_call: -; cdr3_length: 15; clone_size: -; v_call: TRBV12-2; cdr3_nt: TGTGCAAGTCGCTTTCGCGGGTGCAAATCTTATGGCTACACCTTC; cdr3_aa: CASRFRGCKSYGYTF
j_call: TRBJ2-7; d_call: -; cdr3_length: 15; clone_size: once; v_call: TRBV19; cdr3_nt: TGTGCCAGTAGTATAGGAATCCAGGGTTCCTACGAGCAGTACTTC; cdr3_aa: CASSIGIQGSYEQYF
j_call: TRBJ2-5; d_call: TRBD2; cdr3_length: 17; clone_size: -; v_call: TRBV28; cdr3_nt: TGTGCCAGCAGTCAGGGTCATACTAGCGGGATATGGGAGACCCAGTACTTC; cdr3_aa: CASSQGHTSGIWETQYF
j_call: TRBJ2-6; d_call: -; cdr3_length: 16; clone_size: -; v_call: TRBV11-2; cdr3_nt: TGTGCCAGCAGCCTGAGAGGGGGATCTGGGGCCAACGTCCTGACTTTC; cdr3_aa: CASSLRGGSGANVLTF
j_call: TRBJ1-5; d_call: -; cdr3_length: 14; clone_size: -; v_call: TRBV7-2; cdr3_nt: TGTGCCAGCAGCTTATTTGAGGGAGGGCAGCCCCAGCATTTT; cdr3_aa: CASSLFEGGQPQHF
j_call: TRBJ1-1; d_call: TRBD1; cdr3_length: 13; clone_size: -; v_call: TRBV6-5; cdr3_nt: TGTGCCAGCATTCTCACAGGGGGCACTGAAGCTTTCTTT; cdr3_aa: CASILTGGTEAFF
j_call: TRBJ2-2; d_call: -; cdr3_length: 15; clone_size: -; v_call: TRBV2; cdr3_nt: TGTGCCAGCAATCCACCAGGGCACGGCACCGGGGAGCTGTTTTTT; cdr3_aa: CASNPPGHGTGELFF
j_call: TRBJ1-3; d_call: TRBD1; cdr3_length: 16; clone_size: -; v_call: TRBV3-1/TRBV3-2; cdr3_nt: TGTGCCAGCAGCCACCGACAGGGGACGAGGGGAAACACCATATATTTT; cdr3_aa: CASSHRQGTRGNTIYF
j_call: TRBJ2-1; d_call: -; cdr3_length: 12; clone_size: -; v_call: TRBV12-3/TRBV12-4; cdr3_nt: TGTGCCAGCAGTTACCGCACCAGGGAGCAGTTCTTC; cdr3_aa: CASSYRTREQFF
j_call: TRBJ2-7; d_call: TRBD2; cdr3_length: 15; clone_size: -; v_call: TRBV7-2; cdr3_nt: TGTGCCAGCAGCTTATCTAGCGGGGGGGTAGGGGAGCAGTACTTC; cdr3_aa: CASSLSSGGVGEQYF
j_call: TRBJ1-4; d_call: TRBD1; cdr3_length: 13; clone_size: -; v_call: TRBV12-3/TRBV12-4; cdr3_nt: TGTGCCAGCAGGCGGGACAGGGCCGAAAAACTGTTTTTT; cdr3_aa: CASRRDRAEKLFF
j_call: TRBJ2-3; d_call: TRBD2; cdr3_length: 16; clone_size: few; v_call: TRBV29-1; cdr3_nt: TGCAGCGTTGAAAACGTAGCGGGAGGGCTCCCAGATACGCAGTATTTT; cdr3_aa: CSVENVAGGLPDTQYF
j_call: TRBJ2-3; d_call: -; cdr3_length: 13; clone_size: once; v_call: TRBV6-2/TRBV6-3; cdr3_nt: TGTGCCAGCAGCCCCTGGGGCACAGATACGCAGTATTTT; cdr3_aa: CASSPWGTDTQYF
j_call: TRBJ1-1; d_call: -; cdr3_length: 16; clone_size: -; v_call: TRBV5-4; cdr3_nt: TGTGCCAGCAGCTTGTTGGAAATCGAGCGGAACACTGAAGCTTTCTTT; cdr3_aa: CASSLLEIERNTEAFF